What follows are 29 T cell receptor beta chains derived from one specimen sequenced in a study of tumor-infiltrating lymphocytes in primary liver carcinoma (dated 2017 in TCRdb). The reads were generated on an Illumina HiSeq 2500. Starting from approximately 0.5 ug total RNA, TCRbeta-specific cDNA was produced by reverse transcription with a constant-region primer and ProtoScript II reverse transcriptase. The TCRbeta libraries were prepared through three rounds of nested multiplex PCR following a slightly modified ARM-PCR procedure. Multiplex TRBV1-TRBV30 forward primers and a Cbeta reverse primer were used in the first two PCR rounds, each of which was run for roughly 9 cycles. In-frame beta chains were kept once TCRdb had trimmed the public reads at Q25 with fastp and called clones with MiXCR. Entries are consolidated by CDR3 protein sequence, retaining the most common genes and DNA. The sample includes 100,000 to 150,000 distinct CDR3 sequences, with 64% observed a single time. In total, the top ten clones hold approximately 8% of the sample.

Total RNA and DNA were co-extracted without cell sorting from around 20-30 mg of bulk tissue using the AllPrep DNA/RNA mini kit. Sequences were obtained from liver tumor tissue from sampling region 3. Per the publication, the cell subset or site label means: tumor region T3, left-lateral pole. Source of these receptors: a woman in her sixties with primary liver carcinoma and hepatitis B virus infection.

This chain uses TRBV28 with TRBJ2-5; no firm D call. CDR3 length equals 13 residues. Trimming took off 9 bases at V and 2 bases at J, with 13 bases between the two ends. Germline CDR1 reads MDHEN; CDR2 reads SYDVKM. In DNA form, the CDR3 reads TGTGCCAGTAGTCCTTGGTCTCAAGAGACCCAGTACTTC. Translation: CASSPWSQETQYF. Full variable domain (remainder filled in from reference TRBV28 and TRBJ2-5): DVKVTQSSRYLVKRTGEKVFLECVQDMDHENMFWYRQDPGLGLRLIYFSYDVKMKEKGDIPEGYSVSREKKERFSLILESASTNQTSMYLCASSPWSQETQYFGPGTRLLVL.

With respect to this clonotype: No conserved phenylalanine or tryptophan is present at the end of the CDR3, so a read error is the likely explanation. In DNA form, the CDR3 reads TGTGCCAGCAGCTTAGGTACTAGCGGAGACAATGAGCAGTTCCTC. It encodes CASSLGTSGDNEQFL. The chain joins TRBV13 to TRBJ2-1; the match to TRBD2 covers 8 bases. Germline lookup yields CDR1 PRHDT and CDR2 FYEKMQ (reference sequence). The CDR3 is 15 amino acids. V lost 0 bases to trimming and J lost 5 bases; unmatched junction nucleotides: 3.

The CDR3 DNA is TGTGCCAGCAGATTCGGGGGAGGCAATCAGCCCCAGCATTTT. Translated: CASRFGGGNQPQHF. The rearrangement links TRBV12-3 or TRBV12-4 to TRBJ1-5; D possibly corresponds to TRBD1 (5 bases). CDR3 length: 14 amino acids. V was clipped by 6 bases and J by 2 bases, with 11 bases between them.

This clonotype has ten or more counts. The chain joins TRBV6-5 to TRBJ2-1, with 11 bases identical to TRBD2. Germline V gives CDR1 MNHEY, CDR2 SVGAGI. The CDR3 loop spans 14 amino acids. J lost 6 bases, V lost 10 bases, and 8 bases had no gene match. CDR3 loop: CATTKLAGVNEQFF. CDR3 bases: TGTGCCACCACCAAACTAGCGGGAGTCAATGAGCAGTTCTTC.

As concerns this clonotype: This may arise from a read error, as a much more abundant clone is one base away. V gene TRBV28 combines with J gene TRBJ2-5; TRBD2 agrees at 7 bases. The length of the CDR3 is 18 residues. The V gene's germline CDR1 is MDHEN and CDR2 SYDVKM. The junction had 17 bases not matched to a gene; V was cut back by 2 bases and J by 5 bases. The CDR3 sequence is CASSLRRSAGGGSETQYF. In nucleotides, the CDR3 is TGTGCCAGCAGTTTACGCAGGTCGGCTGGCGGGGGTAGTGAGACCCAGTACTTC.

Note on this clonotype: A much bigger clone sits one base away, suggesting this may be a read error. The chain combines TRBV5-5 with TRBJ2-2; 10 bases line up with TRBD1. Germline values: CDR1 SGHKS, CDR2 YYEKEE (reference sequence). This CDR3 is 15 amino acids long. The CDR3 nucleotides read TGTACCAGCAGCAGAGGACAGGGGGGCCCCGGGGAGCTGTTTTTT. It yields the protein CTSSRGQGGPGELFF.

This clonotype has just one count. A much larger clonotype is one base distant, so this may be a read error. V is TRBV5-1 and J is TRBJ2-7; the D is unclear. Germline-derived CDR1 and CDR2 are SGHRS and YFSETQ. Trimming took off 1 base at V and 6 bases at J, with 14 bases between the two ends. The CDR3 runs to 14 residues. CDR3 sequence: CASSLIVTAREQYF. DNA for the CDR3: TGCGCCAGCAGCTTGATCGTCACTGCGCGCGAGCAGTACTTC.

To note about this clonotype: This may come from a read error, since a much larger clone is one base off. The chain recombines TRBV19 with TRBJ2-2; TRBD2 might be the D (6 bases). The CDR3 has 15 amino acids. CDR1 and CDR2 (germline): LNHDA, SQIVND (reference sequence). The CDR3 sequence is CASRSGDTNTGELLF. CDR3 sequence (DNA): TGTGCCAGTCGGTCGGGGGATACAAACACCGGGGAGCTGTTATTT.

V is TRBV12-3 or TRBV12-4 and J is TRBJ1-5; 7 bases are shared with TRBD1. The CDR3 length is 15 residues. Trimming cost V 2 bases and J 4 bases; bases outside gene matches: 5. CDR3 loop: CASSLRGGRNQPQHF. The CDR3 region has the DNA TGTGCCAGCAGTTTAAGAGGGGGCCGTAATCAGCCCCAGCATTTT.

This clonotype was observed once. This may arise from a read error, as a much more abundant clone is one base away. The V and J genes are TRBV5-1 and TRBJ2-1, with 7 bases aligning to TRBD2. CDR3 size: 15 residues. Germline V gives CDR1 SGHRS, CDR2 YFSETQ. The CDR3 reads CAGSLSAGVGGEQFF. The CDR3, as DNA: TGCGCCGGCAGCTTGAGTGCGGGAGTGGGTGGTGAGCAGTTCTTC. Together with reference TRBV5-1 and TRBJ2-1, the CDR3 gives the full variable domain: KAGVTQTPRYLIKTRGQQVTLSCSPISGHRSVSWYQQTPGQGLQFLFEYFSETQRNKGNFPGRFSGRQFSNSRSEMNVSTLELGDSALYLCAGSLSAGVGGEQFFGPGTRLTVL.

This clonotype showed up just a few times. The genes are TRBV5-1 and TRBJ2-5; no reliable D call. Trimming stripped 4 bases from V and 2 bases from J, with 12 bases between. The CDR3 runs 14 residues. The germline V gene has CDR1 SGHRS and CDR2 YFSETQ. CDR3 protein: CASSPGPVQETQYF. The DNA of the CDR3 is TGCGCCAGCAGCCCTGGGCCAGTTCAAGAGACCCAGTACTTC.

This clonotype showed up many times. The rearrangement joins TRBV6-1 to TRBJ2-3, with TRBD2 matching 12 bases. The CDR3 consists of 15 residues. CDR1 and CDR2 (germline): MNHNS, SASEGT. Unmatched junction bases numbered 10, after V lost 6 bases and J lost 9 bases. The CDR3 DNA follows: TGTGCCAGCAGGGAGTCTAGCGGGAGGGCCGGCACGCAGTATTTT. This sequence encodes CASRESSGRAGTQYF.

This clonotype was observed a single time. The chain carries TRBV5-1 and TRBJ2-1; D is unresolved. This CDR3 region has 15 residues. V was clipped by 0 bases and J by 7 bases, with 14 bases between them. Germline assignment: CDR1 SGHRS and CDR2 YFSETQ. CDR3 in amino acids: CASSLVASVRNEQFF. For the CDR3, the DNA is TGCGCCAGCAGCTTGGTGGCTTCGGTGAGGAATGAGCAGTTCTTC. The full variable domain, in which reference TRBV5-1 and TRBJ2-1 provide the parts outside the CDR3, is KAGVTQTPRYLIKTRGQQVTLSCSPISGHRSVSWYQQTPGQGLQFLFEYFSETQRNKGNFPGRFSGRQFSNSRSEMNVSTLELGDSALYLCASSLVASVRNEQFFGPGTRLTVL.

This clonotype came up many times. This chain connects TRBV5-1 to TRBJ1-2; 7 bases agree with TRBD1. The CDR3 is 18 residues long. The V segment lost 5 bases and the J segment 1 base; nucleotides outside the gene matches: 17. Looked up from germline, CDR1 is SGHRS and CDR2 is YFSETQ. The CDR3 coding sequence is TGCGCCAGCAGTCCGAATCCAGGGGGGACGAATCTTAACTATGGCTACACCTTC. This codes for CASSPNPGGTNLNYGYTF.

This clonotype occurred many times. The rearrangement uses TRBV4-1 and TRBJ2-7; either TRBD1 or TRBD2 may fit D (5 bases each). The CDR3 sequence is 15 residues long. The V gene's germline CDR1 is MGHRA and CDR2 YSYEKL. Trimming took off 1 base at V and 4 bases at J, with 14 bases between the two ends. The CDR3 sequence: CASSQGGQGRYEQYF. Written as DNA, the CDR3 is TGCGCCAGCAGCCAAGGAGGGCAGGGAAGATACGAGCAGTACTTC.

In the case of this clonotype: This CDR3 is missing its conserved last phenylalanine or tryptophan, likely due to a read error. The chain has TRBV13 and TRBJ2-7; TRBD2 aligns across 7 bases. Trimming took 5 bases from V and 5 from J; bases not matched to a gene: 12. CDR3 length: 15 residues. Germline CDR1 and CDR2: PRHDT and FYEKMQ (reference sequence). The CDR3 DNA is TGTGCCAGCAGCCTTACCGGGGCGGGAGTAAACGAGCAGTACTCC. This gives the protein CASSLTGAGVNEQYS.

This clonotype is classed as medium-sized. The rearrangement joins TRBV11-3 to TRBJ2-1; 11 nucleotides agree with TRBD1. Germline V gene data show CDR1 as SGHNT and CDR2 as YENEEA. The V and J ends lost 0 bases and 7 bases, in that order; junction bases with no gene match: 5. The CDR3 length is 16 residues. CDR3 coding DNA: TGTGCCAGCAGCTTAGACGGACAGGGGGCGGTTAATGAGCAGTTCTTC. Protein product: CASSLDGQGAVNEQFF.

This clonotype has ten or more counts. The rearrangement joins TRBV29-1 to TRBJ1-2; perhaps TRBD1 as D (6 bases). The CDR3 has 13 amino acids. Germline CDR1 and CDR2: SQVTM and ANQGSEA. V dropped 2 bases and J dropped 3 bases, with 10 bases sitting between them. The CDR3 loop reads CSVEWGAHYGYTF. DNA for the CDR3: TGCAGCGTTGAATGGGGGGCCCACTATGGCTACACCTTC.

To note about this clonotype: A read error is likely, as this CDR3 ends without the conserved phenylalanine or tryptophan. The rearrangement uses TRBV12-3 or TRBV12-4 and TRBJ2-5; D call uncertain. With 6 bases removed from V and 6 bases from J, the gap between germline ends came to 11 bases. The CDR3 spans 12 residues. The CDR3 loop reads CASSSTRKTQYS. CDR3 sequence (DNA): TGTGCCAGCAGCTCTACGCGAAAGACCCAGTACTCC.

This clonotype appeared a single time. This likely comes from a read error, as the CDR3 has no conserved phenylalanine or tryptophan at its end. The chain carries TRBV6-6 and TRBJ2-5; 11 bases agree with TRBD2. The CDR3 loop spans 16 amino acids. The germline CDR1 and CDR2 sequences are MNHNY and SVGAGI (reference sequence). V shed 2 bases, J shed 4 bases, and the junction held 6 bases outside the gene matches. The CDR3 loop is CASSYELAGEGETQYL. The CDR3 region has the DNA TGTGCCAGCAGTTACGAACTAGCGGGAGAAGGAGAGACCCAGTACCTC.

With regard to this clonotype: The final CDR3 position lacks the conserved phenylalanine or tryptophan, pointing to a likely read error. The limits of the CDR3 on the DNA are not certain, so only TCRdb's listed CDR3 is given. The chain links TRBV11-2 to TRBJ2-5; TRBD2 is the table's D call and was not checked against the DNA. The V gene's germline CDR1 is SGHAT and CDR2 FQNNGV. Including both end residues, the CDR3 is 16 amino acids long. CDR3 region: CASSIGLAGTQEAQYL.

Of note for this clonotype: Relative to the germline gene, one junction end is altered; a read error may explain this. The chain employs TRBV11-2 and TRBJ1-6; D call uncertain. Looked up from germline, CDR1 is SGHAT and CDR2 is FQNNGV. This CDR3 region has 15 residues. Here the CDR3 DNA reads TGTGCCTGCAGCTCCACCCGGGCTGTGGGTTCACCCCTCCACTTT. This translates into CACSSTRAVGSPLHF.

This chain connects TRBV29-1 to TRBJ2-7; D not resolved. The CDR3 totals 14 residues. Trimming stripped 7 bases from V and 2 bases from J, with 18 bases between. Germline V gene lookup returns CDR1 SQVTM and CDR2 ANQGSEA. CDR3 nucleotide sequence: TGCAGCGCTGATTCCGGTAAACCTCCCTACGAGCAGTACTTC. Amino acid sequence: CSADSGKPPYEQYF.

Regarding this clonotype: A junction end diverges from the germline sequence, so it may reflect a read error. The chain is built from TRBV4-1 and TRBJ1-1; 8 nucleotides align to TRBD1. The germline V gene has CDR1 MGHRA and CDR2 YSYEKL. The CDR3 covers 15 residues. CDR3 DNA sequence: TGCGCCAGCAGCCGAGACTGGACAGGGAACACTGAAGCTCTCTTT. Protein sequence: CASSRDWTGNTEALF.

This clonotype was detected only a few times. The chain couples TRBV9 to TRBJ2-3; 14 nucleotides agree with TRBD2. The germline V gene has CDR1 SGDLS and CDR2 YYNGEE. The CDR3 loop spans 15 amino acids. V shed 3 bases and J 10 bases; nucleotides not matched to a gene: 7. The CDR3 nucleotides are TGTGCCAGCAGCGATCGGACTAGCGGGAGGAATGCGCAGTATTTT. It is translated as CASSDRTSGRNAQYF. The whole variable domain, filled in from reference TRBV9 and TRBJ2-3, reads DSGVTQTPKHLITATGQRVTLRCSPRSGDLSVYWYQQSLDQGLQFLIQYYNGEERAKGNILERFSAQQFPDLHSELNLSSLELGDSALYFCASSDRTSGRNAQYFGPGTRLTVL.

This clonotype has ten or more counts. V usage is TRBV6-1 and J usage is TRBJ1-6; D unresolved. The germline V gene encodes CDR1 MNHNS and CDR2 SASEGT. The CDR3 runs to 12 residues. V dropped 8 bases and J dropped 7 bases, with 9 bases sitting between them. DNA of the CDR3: TGTGCCAGCGGAATCGCGAATTCACCCCTCCACTTT. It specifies CASGIANSPLHF.

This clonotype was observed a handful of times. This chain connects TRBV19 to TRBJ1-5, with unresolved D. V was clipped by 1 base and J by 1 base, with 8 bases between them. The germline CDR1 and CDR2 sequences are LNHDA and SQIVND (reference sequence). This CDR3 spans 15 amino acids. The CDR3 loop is CASSIVPGSNQPQHF. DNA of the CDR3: TGTGCCAGTAGTATAGTCCCAGGAAGCAATCAGCCCCAGCATTTT.

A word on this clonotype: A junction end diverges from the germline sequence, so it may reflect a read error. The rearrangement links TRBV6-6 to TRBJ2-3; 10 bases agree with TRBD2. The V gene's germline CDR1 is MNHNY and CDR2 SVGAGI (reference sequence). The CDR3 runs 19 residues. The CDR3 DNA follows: TGTACCAGCAGACGAGGACCTAGCGGGAGTTCCCCTAGCGCAGATACGCAGTATTTT. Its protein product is CTSRRGPSGSSPSADTQYF.

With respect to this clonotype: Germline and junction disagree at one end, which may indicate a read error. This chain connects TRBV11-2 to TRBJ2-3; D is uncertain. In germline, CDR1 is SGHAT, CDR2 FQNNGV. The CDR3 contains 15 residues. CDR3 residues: CVSSFGSLPVDTQYF. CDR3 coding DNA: TGTGTCAGCAGCTTTGGGTCACTCCCGGTGGATACGCAGTATTTT.